This T cell receptor (beta chain) emerged from a study of shared clonotypes between healthy human individuals. A note on this clone: No antigen is known for it.

The assay was immunoSEQ multiplex PCR, and TCRdb's table has in-frame clones only and misses some. This table holds 2 million to 3 million clones, 80% to 95% found once. Trimming took 8 bases from V and 2 from J, leaving 19 bases between them. The CDR3 loop spans 15 amino acids. Per germline, CDR1 SGHDT and CDR2 YYEEEE. Study observations and caveats: Exclusively blood specimens were collected; tissue repertoires likely differ.

The V and J genes are TRBV5-6 and TRBJ1-1; D is undetermined. This clonotype originated in a man aged 18-30 years in good health. Some clones in this sample may be carry-over from other donors' samples. Sequences were obtained from naive CD4+ T cells from PBMCs. Specified subset: CD45RA+ positively selected. CDR3: CASTVVRPSNTEAFF. CDR3 DNA sequence: TGTGCCAGTACGGTAGTCCGGCCCTCTAACACTGAAGCTTTCTTT.